The rows below give T cell receptor beta chains drawn from one sample of a study of a mutant IDH1 vaccine in newly diagnosed glioma. The repertoire was sequenced with immunoSEQ multiplex PCR; TCRdb's copy has only in-frame clones and lacks some. This sample yields about 33,000 clones, of which 70% to 90% are seen a single time; approximately 4.4% belongs to the top ten. Sequences were derived from PBMCs, sampled from a glioma patient treated with radiotherapy, temozolomide or both. The receptors come from a woman in her 40s with glioma. Both conserved end residues are part of each CDR3. A D gene is named only where the DNA matches it firmly.

v_call: TRBV5-1; d_call: TRBD2; j_call: TRBJ2-1; cdr3_aa: CASGKLADRGDEQFF
v_call: TRBV6-4; d_call: .; j_call: TRBJ1-2; cdr3_aa: CASSDTGISYGYTF
v_call: TRBV4-1; d_call: .; j_call: TRBJ2-7; cdr3_aa: CASSQEVSYEQYF
v_call: TRBV4-3; d_call: .; j_call: TRBJ1-6; cdr3_aa: CASSRDLSYNSPLHF
v_call: TRBV5-1; d_call: TRBD2; j_call: TRBJ2-1; cdr3_aa: CASRSLAGENEQFF
v_call: TRBV19; d_call: .; j_call: TRBJ2-3; cdr3_aa: CASHNNGDTQYF
v_call: TRBV6-5; d_call: TRBD1; j_call: TRBJ2-7; cdr3_aa: CASSYSWTGAYEQYF
v_call: TRBV7-8; d_call: .; j_call: TRBJ1-3; cdr3_aa: CASSPFGNTIYF
v_call: TRBV7-8; d_call: .; j_call: TRBJ2-7; cdr3_aa: CASSSQGDRYYEQYF
v_call: TRBV6-1; d_call: .; j_call: TRBJ1-5; cdr3_aa: CASRGNQPQHF
v_call: TRBV18; d_call: .; j_call: TRBJ1-4; cdr3_aa: CASSPRLNNEKLFF
v_call: TRBV18; d_call: .; j_call: TRBJ2-7; cdr3_aa: CASSPPRSSYEQYF
v_call: TRBV19; d_call: .; j_call: TRBJ1-1; cdr3_aa: CASSQGMNTEAFF
v_call: TRBV6-5; d_call: TRBD1; j_call: TRBJ2-7; cdr3_aa: CASTRDRGLREQYF
v_call: TRBV5-5; d_call: TRBD1; j_call: TRBJ2-2; cdr3_aa: CASSLGPTGDATGELFF
v_call: TRBV4-3; d_call: TRBD2; j_call: TRBJ2-5; cdr3_aa: CASSQSLAGGETQYF
v_call: TRBV4-1; d_call: .; j_call: TRBJ2-5; cdr3_aa: CASSPGPSGGETQYF
v_call: TRBV27; d_call: TRBD2; j_call: TRBJ2-5; cdr3_aa: CASSKREGETQYF
v_call: TRBV6-5; d_call: TRBD2; j_call: TRBJ2-5; cdr3_aa: CASRPGLADQETQYF
v_call: TRBV30; d_call: .; j_call: TRBJ2-6; cdr3_aa: CAWAQGGGANVLTF
v_call: TRBV4-2; d_call: .; j_call: TRBJ2-1; cdr3_aa: CASSLLGGGLSYNEQFF
v_call: TRBV7-8; d_call: .; j_call: TRBJ1-2; cdr3_aa: CASSPEDRYNYGYTF
v_call: TRBV10-3; d_call: TRBD1; j_call: TRBJ2-7; cdr3_aa: CAISESGAAGGFYEQYF
v_call: TRBV7-9; d_call: .; j_call: TRBJ2-7; cdr3_aa: CASSLYGSGTYEQYF
v_call: TRBV18; d_call: .; j_call: TRBJ2-2; cdr3_aa: CASSPQESGAGELFF
v_call: TRBV29-1; d_call: .; j_call: TRBJ2-2; cdr3_aa: CSVVVGDTGELFF
v_call: TRBV27; d_call: TRBD1; j_call: TRBJ1-3; cdr3_aa: CASSIRQGYTIYF